The 8 T cell receptor beta chains below all came from one sample that was sequenced in a study of blood T cell repertoires in COVID-19. Method: immunoSEQ multiplex PCR; TCRdb's copy keeps in-frame clones and lacks some. The sample consists of 150,000 or so clones, roughly 80% of them appearing once. The specimen was peripheral blood. Receptor source: a woman aged 70 to 79 with COVID-19, enrolled during active disease.

The table lists this clone with a count of one. The V call is TRBV7-2, the J call TRBJ1-2; 7 nucleotides align to TRBD1. This CDR3 is built from 17 residues. V shed 3 bases and J 2 bases; nucleotides not matched to a gene: 12. Germline V gene data show CDR1 as SGHTA and CDR2 as FQGNSA. CDR3 sequence (DNA): TGTGCCAGCAGCTTGCGGGACAGAGCACGAGGGAACTATGGCTACACCTTC. This sequence encodes CASSLRDRARGNYGYTF.

The chain recombines TRBV7-9 with TRBJ1-2; TRBD1 matches at 9 bases. Germline CDR1 is SEHNR and CDR2 is FQNEAQ (reference sequence). The V segment lost 4 bases and the J segment 4 bases; nucleotides outside the gene matches: 4. This CDR3 spans 14 amino acids. The CDR3 DNA sequence: TGTGCCAGCAGCTCACAGGGGGCGAGCTATGGCTACACCTTC. Translation: CASSSQGASYGYTF.

The chain carries TRBV3-1 (or the pseudogene TRBV3-2) and TRBJ2-7; TRBD1 matches 7 bases. The V and J ends lost 3 bases and 6 bases, in that order; junction bases with no gene match: 5. The CDR3 is 13 amino acids. Germline V lookup: CDR1 LGHDT, CDR2 YNNKEL (reference sequence). The CDR3 DNA reads TGTGCCAGCAGCCAGCGACAGGGCAGCGAGCAGTACTTC. Its protein product is CASSQRQGSEQYF.

The chain combines TRBV10-3 with TRBJ1-2; D is possibly TRBD1 (5 bases). CDR1 ENHRY and CDR2 SYGVKD come from the germline V gene. Deletions cut 4 bases from V and 2 bases from J, with 17 bases between. This CDR3 spans 16 amino acids. CDR3 sequence: CAISGVDSQENYGYTF. DNA for the CDR3: TGTGCCATCAGTGGGGTTGACAGTCAGGAAAACTATGGCTACACCTTC.

The V and J genes are TRBV27 and TRBJ1-5; the match to TRBD1 covers 9 bases. Trimming at V came to 0 bases and at J to 7 bases, leaving 1 base not matched to a gene. Germline assignment: CDR1 MNHEY and CDR2 SMNVEV (reference sequence). This CDR3 contains 14 residues. The DNA of the CDR3 is TGTGCCAGCAGTTTATCCGGGACAGGGCAGCCCCAGCATTTT. Translated: CASSLSGTGQPQHF.

V usage is TRBV18 and J usage is TRBJ2-3, with TRBD2 matching 8 bases. V trimming: 4 bases; J trimming: 0 bases; junction bases outside the gene matches: 3. CDR3 length: 15 amino acids. The germline gives CDR1 KGHSH, CDR2 LQKENI. The CDR3 DNA follows: TGTGCCAGCTCACTTAGCGGGAAGAGCACAGATACGCAGTATTTT. It translates to CASSLSGKSTDTQYF.

This clone came up once. The chain combines TRBV3-1 (or the pseudogene TRBV3-2) with TRBJ2-2; 8 nucleotides line up with TRBD1. CDR1 and CDR2 (germline): LGHDT, YNNKEL (reference sequence). V trimming: 4 bases; J trimming: 4 bases; junction bases outside the gene matches: 5. CDR3 length: 15 residues. Here the CDR3 DNA reads TGTGCCAGCAGCCCTCAGGGGGCTGGCACCGGGGAGCTGTTTTTT. Protein: CASSPQGAGTGELFF.

V and J are TRBV19 and TRBJ2-6; 8 nucleotides agree with TRBD2. The germline V gene has CDR1 LNHDA and CDR2 SQIVND (reference sequence). V dropped 4 bases and J dropped 0; count of bases not matched to a gene: 2. CDR3 length equals 16 residues. CDR3 nucleotide sequence: TGTGCCAGTAGTAGCGGGAGGAGCTCTGGGGCCAACGTCCTGACTTTC. Translation gives CASSSGRSSGANVLTF.